Below, one T cell receptor beta chain is given with its context. No antigen is known for it. These data belong to a study of shared clonotypes between healthy human individuals. Study-level results: Represented genetic and exposure-history diversity was restricted by having few donors.

Repertoires were generated with immunoSEQ multiplex PCR, while TCRdb's copy carries only in-frame clones and drops some. The sample includes 450,000 to 500,000 clones, over 60% of them seen just once. The sample consisted of PBMCs. The clonotype comes from a woman aged 40 to 49 in good health. Some clones in this sample may be carry-over from other donors' samples.

CDR3 DNA: TGCGCCAGCAGCCAAGACGACATCATAACGGGGGAGCAGTACTTC. It yields the protein CASSQDDIITGEQYF. This rearrangement joins TRBV4-3 to TRBJ2-7, with D perhaps matching TRBD2 (5 bases). V was trimmed by 0 bases and J by 7 bases, leaving 16 bases between them. The CDR3 spans 15 residues. Germline lookup yields CDR1 LGHNA and CDR2 YSLEER.